The 21 T cell receptor beta chains in this list originate from one sample, sequenced in a study of blood T cell repertoires in COVID-19. Generated by immunoSEQ multiplex PCR, the TCRdb table keeps only in-frame clones and is missing some. The sample records 150,000 to 200,000 clones, approximately 83% being singletons. The specimen sequenced was peripheral blood. Receptor source: a man in his 60s with acute or convalescent COVID-19.

The chain couples TRBV27 to TRBJ1-4; 9 bases line up with TRBD1. The CDR3 is 15 amino acids. Germline CDR1 is MNHEY and CDR2 is SMNVEV (reference sequence). V lost 3 bases, J lost 6 bases, and 5 bases stayed unmatched. The CDR3, as DNA: TGTGCCAGCAGTTTGTGGGGGGACAGGGATGAAAAACTGTTTTTT. It translates to CASSLWGDRDEKLFF. Combining the CDR3 with reference TRBV27 and TRBJ1-4 gives the whole variable domain EAQVTQNPRYLITVTGKKLTVTCSQNMNHEYMSWYRQDPGLGLRQIYYSMNVEVTDKGDVPEGYKVSRKEKRNFPLILESPSPNQTSLYFCASSLWGDRDEKLFFGSGTQLSVL.

A remark on this clone: The sample carries other DNA sequences with the same CDR3. This rearrangement joins TRBV30 to TRBJ1-2; 9 positions match TRBD1. With V trimmed by 5 bases and J by 2 bases, 0 bases remained unmatched. The CDR3 loop spans 12 amino acids. CDR1 is GTSNPN, CDR2 SVGIG, per germline (reference sequence). The CDR3 bases are TGTGCCTGGGACAGGGGGAACTATGGCTACACCTTC. It specifies CAWDRGNYGYTF.

This chain joins TRBV7-2 and TRBJ1-1; D unclear. Germline V gene sequence: CDR1 SGHTA, CDR2 FQGNSA. Trimming took off 1 base at V and 7 bases at J, with 13 bases between the two ends. This CDR3 has 14 residues. CDR3 coding DNA: TGTGCCAGCAGCTTAGGGTCTTCGACAAGTGAAGCTTTCTTT. Its translation: CASSLGSSTSEAFF.

The chain combines TRBV27 with TRBJ1-2; no clear D gene. V lost 10 bases, J lost 7 bases, and 25 bases lay in between. Per the germline V gene, CDR1 is MNHEY and CDR2 is SMNVEV (reference sequence). This CDR3 has 15 amino acids. The CDR3 nucleotides are TGTGCCACCTGGTCCCCTGAGTGGGTGGAGGGTGGCTACACCTTC. As protein: CATWSPEWVEGGYTF.

In this sample, this clone turned up a few times. The chain is built from TRBV10-3 and TRBJ2-7, with 13 nucleotides matching TRBD2. Per the germline V gene, CDR1 is ENHRY and CDR2 is SYGVKD. V shed 11 bases, J shed 6 bases, and the junction held 7 bases outside the gene matches. The CDR3 is 13 residues long. Written as DNA, the CDR3 is TGTGCCGTCGGACTAGCGGGAGATAGCGAGCAGTACTTC. Translating it yields CAVGLAGDSEQYF.

This clone was detected only once. This chain uses TRBV2 with TRBJ1-6; 7 nucleotides match TRBD1. The germline CDR1 and CDR2 sequences are SNHLY and FYNNEI. The CDR3 is 16 residues long. Losses at the gene ends were 1 base for V and 4 bases for J; bases not matched to a gene: 4. The CDR3 protein is CASSEETGPYNSPLHF. In DNA form, the CDR3 reads TGTGCCAGCAGTGAAGAGACAGGGCCTTATAATTCACCCCTCCACTTT.

The chain links TRBV6-1 to TRBJ1-2; D is uncertain. This CDR3 is built from 14 residues. CDR1 and CDR2 (germline): MNHNS, SASEGT. V was clipped by 1 base and J by 5 bases, with 11 bases between them. In DNA, the CDR3 is TGTGCCAGCAGTGAAGGGACGGGAGGTTATGGCTACACCTTC. The encoded protein is CASSEGTGGYGYTF.

This chain uses TRBV28 with TRBJ1-6; D is perhaps TRBD1 (5 bases). The V end lost 8 bases, the J end lost 6 bases, and 17 bases lay between the germline ends. Germline V gives CDR1 MDHEN, CDR2 SYDVKM. The length of the CDR3 is 15 residues. Here the CDR3 reads CASHHPSGGNSPLHF. The DNA of the CDR3 is TGTGCCAGCCATCACCCTTCGGGGGGTAATTCACCCCTCCACTTT.

J is TRBJ1-6 and V is TRBV4-1; D ambiguous. The germline V gene has CDR1 MGHRA and CDR2 YSYEKL. The CDR3 totals 16 residues. The V end was cut by 3 bases, the J end by 0 bases, with 9 bases between. The CDR3 region is CASSHPGTSYNSPLHF. DNA of the CDR3: TGCGCCAGCAGCCACCCAGGAACCTCCTATAATTCACCCCTCCACTTT.

The chain uses TRBV9 and TRBJ2-1; D may be TRBD2 (5 bases). V was pared by 0 bases and J by 10 bases, with 20 bases between. The CDR3 is 16 amino acids. The V gene's germline CDR1 is SGDLS and CDR2 YYNGEE. The CDR3 DNA sequence: TGTGCCAGCAGCGTAGTGAGTAGGCCAGGTGGAGGAGAGCAGTTCTTC. Protein product: CASSVVSRPGGGEQFF. The entire variable domain, with the rest obtained from reference TRBV9 and TRBJ2-1, is as follows: DSGVTQTPKHLITATGQRVTLRCSPRSGDLSVYWYQQSLDQGLQFLIQYYNGEERAKGNILERFSAQQFPDLHSELNLSSLELGDSALYFCASSVVSRPGGGEQFFGPGTRLTVL.

The gene calls are TRBV18 and TRBJ1-6; D uncertain. V lost 5 bases and J 10 bases, leaving 9 bases between the germline ends. The germline gives CDR1 KGHSH, CDR2 LQKENI. The length of the CDR3 is 12 residues. CDR3 DNA: TGTGCCAGCTCAAATTCCTTCTCACCCCTCCACTTT. Its protein product is CASSNSFSPLHF.

This chain links TRBV5-6 with TRBJ1-4, with 10 bases that match TRBD1. Germline CDR1 is SGHDT and CDR2 is YYEEEE. V trimming: 3 bases; J trimming: 5 bases; junction bases outside the gene matches: 4. The CDR3 spans 15 residues. CDR3 sequence: CASSSRTGGNEKLFF. The CDR3 bases are TGTGCCAGCAGCTCAAGGACAGGGGGAAATGAAAAACTGTTTTTT.

This clone was observed a handful of times. The chain employs TRBV20-1 and TRBJ1-1; no reliable D call. The germline V and J ends were trimmed by 8 bases and 9 bases, with 16 bases remaining between them. There are 11 residues in the CDR3. Germline CDR1 DFQATT, CDR2 SNEGSKA (reference sequence). CDR3 DNA: TGCAGTTTCCTCCGGGTCGAAAAAGCTTTCTTT. It codes for CSFLRVEKAFF.

The table lists this clone with a few counts. Here the CDR3 DNA reads TGTGCCAGCAGTGTAACAACTAGCGGGAGTGTCCAAGAGACCCAGTACTTC. Residues: CASSVTTSGSVQETQYF. The chain recombines TRBV6-1 with TRBJ2-5; 11 bases fit TRBD2. The CDR3 length is 17 residues. From germline, CDR1 is MNHNS and CDR2 SASEGT. The V gene end was trimmed by 4 bases and the J gene end by 1 base; junction bases not matched to a gene: 8.

This clone was counted only a few times. CDR3 DNA sequence: TGTGCCAGCAGCTTACCGGGTGGCGAGCAGTACTTC. It translates to CASSLPGGEQYF. This rearrangement joins TRBV7-9 to TRBJ2-7; no definite D call. The CDR3 is made up of 12 amino acids. Germline assignment: CDR1 SEHNR and CDR2 FQNEAQ (reference sequence). The V and J ends lost 2 bases and 6 bases respectively, with 8 bases between them.

This chain uses TRBV20-1 with TRBJ2-3; 10 nucleotides agree with TRBD2. J was trimmed by 6 bases and V by 3 bases; bases with no gene match: 3. CDR1 is DFQATT and CDR2 is SNEGSKA in the germline V gene (reference sequence). The CDR3 is made up of 13 amino acids. This CDR3 is CSASTSGIDTQYF. The CDR3 coding sequence is TGCAGTGCTAGTACTAGCGGGATTGATACGCAGTATTTT.

As regards this clone: The junction shows a germline mismatch at one end, possibly a read error. The chain recombines TRBV7-7 with TRBJ2-3; the match to TRBD1 covers 9 bases. The germline CDR1 and CDR2 sequences are SSHAT and FNYEAQ (reference sequence). CDR3 length equals 14 residues. CDR3 in amino acids: CASSLQGATDTQYF. CDR3 in DNA: TGTGCTAGCAGCTTACAGGGGGCCACAGATACGCAGTATTTT.

The chain recombines TRBV19 with TRBJ1-4; possible D gene TRBD1, 6 bases. There are 13 residues in the CDR3. Trimming took 5 bases from V and 7 from J, leaving 11 bases between them. Germline CDR1 reads LNHDA; CDR2 reads SQIVND (reference sequence). The CDR3, as DNA: TGTGCCAGTAGTTGGGGGCCGGGTGAAAAACTGTTTTTT. Protein: CASSWGPGEKLFF.

The rearrangement links TRBV9 to TRBJ1-1; 7 bases are shared with TRBD1. The CDR3 has 14 residues. Germline lookup yields CDR1 SGDLS and CDR2 YYNGEE. The J segment lost 4 bases and the V segment lost 4 bases, leaving 7 bases of the junction unmatched. Here the CDR3 reads CASSKEGGVTEAFF. CDR3 in DNA: TGTGCCAGCAGCAAAGAAGGGGGCGTCACTGAAGCTTTCTTT. Full variable domain (remainder filled in from reference TRBV9 and TRBJ1-1): DSGVTQTPKHLITATGQRVTLRCSPRSGDLSVYWYQQSLDQGLQFLIQYYNGEERAKGNILERFSAQQFPDLHSELNLSSLELGDSALYFCASSKEGGVTEAFFGQGTRLTVV.

This chain connects TRBV7-9 to TRBJ1-1; TRBD1 aligns across 7 bases. This CDR3 has 15 residues. Trimming removed 2 bases from V and 5 bases from J; junction bases left unmatched: 8. Per germline, CDR1 SEHNR and CDR2 FQNEAQ (reference sequence). DNA for the CDR3: TGTGCCAGCAGCTTATTCCGACCGACAGGGACTGAAGCTTTCTTT. This codes for CASSLFRPTGTEAFF.

The CDR3 spells CASSLRFGTEGARLEAFF. The DNA of the CDR3 is TGTGCCAGCAGTTTGAGGTTTGGAACGGAGGGGGCGCGTCTAGAAGCTTTCTTT. The V gene is TRBV27, the J gene TRBJ1-1, with 7 bases matching TRBD1. Germline CDR1 MNHEY, CDR2 SMNVEV (reference sequence). This CDR3 contains 18 residues. V dropped 3 bases and J dropped 8; count of bases not matched to a gene: 21.